This is a list of T cell receptor beta chains from one sample in a study of siplizumab effects on memory and regulatory T cells. Produced via immunoSEQ multiplex PCR; TCRdb's table is partial and in-frame only. The data hold some 70,000 clones, with 80% to 90% observed a single time. Material: Tregs sorted from blood. These receptors were obtained from a human donor in good health. Both conserved end residues are part of each CDR3. Each record gives: J gene, V gene, clone size, D gene, CDR3 protein, CDR3 DNA. The D gene is left open where the match is weak. Only some rows state a clone size, as once, few, many or a class for expanded clones.

>TRBJ2-2|TRBV7-6|NA|TRBD2
CASSPLPRAGTGELFF
TGTGCCAGCAGCCCTTTACCGCGAGCGGGGACCGGGGAGCTGTTTTTT
>TRBJ1-3|TRBV6-5|NA|NA
CASGLDSSGNTIYF
TGTGCCAGCGGCCTGGACAGCTCTGGAAACACCATATATTTT
>TRBJ2-3|TRBV13|NA|TRBD2
CASSQTGGGTDTQYF
TGTGCCAGCAGCCAAACTGGGGGGGGCACAGATACGCAGTATTTT
>TRBJ1-1|TRBV11-1|NA|NA
CASSLVGVNTEAFF
TGTGCCAGCAGCTTAGTAGGGGTGAACACTGAAGCTTTCTTT
>TRBJ2-7|TRBV30|NA|TRBD1
CAWDRQGGGGRQYF
TGTGCCTGGGACCGACAGGGGGGGGGAGGGCGGCAGTACTTC
>TRBJ1-2|TRBV7-9|NA|TRBD1
CASRPDRGGNTF
TGTGCCAGCAGGCCCGACAGGGGGGGAAACACCTTC
>TRBJ1-4|TRBV4-1|once|NA
CASSQDRGFNEKLFF
TGCGCCAGCAGCCAAGATCGGGGATTTAATGAAAAACTGTTTTTT
>TRBJ1-3|TRBV9|NA|NA
CASSESRTASGNTIYF
TGTGCCAGCAGCGAAAGCAGGACAGCCTCTGGAAACACCATATATTTT
>TRBJ1-3|TRBV5-5|NA|NA
CASNRAGQGGNTIYF
TGTGCCAGCAACCGGGCGGGGCAGGGAGGAAACACCATATATTTT
>TRBJ1-1|TRBV28|once|NA
CASTGFDPWTTAFF
TGTGCCAGCACCGGATTCGACCCCTGGACGACAGCTTTCTTT
>TRBJ1-2|TRBV7-9|NA|NA
CASSLAHEGVYGYTF
TGTGCCAGCAGCTTAGCACACGAGGGGGTCTATGGCTACACCTTC
>TRBJ1-1|TRBV7-8|NA|NA
CASSSPLNTEAFF
TGTGCCAGCAGCTCCCCCTTGAACACTGAAGCTTTCTTT
>TRBJ2-2|TRBV28|NA|NA
CASSPRTGELFF
TGTGCCAGCAGTCCGAGGACCGGGGAGCTGTTTTTT
>TRBJ1-3|TRBV7-9|NA|NA
CASSEGAGTTGNTIYF
TGTGCCAGCAGCGAGGGAGCCGGGACGACTGGAAACACCATATATTTT
>TRBJ2-1|TRBV7-9|NA|TRBD2
CASSKLAGTSGRANEQFF
TGTGCCAGCAGCAAACTCGCCGGGACTAGCGGGAGGGCCAATGAGCAGTTCTTC
>TRBJ2-1|TRBV7-3|NA|NA
CASSLLSPGYNEQFF
TGTGCCAGCAGCTTGCTTAGCCCAGGCTACAATGAGCAGTTCTTC
>TRBJ1-6|TRBV19|once|TRBD1
CASRGTGPSPLHF
TGTGCCAGTCGAGGGACAGGACCTTCACCCCTCCACTTT